Presented here are 22 T cell receptor beta chains from one specimen sequenced in a study of blood T cell repertoires in COVID-19 (dated by TCRdb to the early 2020s). Preparation of the library involved the immunoSEQ multiplex PCR assay. Entries here come from immuneACCESS through TCRdb and include only in-frame sequences with V and J called. Some clones fail to appear in such tables; in the studies checked, an unresolved V gene covers under half of the shortfall, and the cause of the remainder is unknown. Counted in this sample were about 220,000 clones; around 90% of them appeared once. Roughly 15% of the sample is in the top ten clones. Sequencing used PBMCs or T cells enriched from blood (not recorded which). These receptors all stem from a woman between 45 and 65 years old with acute COVID-19.

V gene TRBV28 combines with J gene TRBJ1-2; a possible D gene is TRBD1 (5 bases). The CDR3 consists of 15 residues. Germline CDR1 and CDR2: MDHEN and SYDVKM. Trimming shortened V by 1 base and J by 4 bases, and 13 bases separated the two germline ends. CDR3 in amino acids: CASSLFPGGGYGYTF. The CDR3 DNA follows: TGTGCCAGCAGTTTATTCCCAGGCGGGGGCTATGGCTACACCTTC.

This chain uses TRBV29-1 with TRBJ1-2, with 7 positions matching TRBD1. CDR1 SQVTM and CDR2 ANQGSEA come from the germline V gene. The CDR3 is made up of 12 amino acids. Trimming removed 2 bases from V and 8 bases from J; junction bases left unmatched: 5. CDR3 sequence (DNA): TGCAGCGTTGAAATACAGGGGTGGGGCTACACCTTC. It is translated as CSVEIQGWGYTF.

The chain links TRBV2 to TRBJ1-6; D is unclear. The V and J ends lost 0 bases and 8 bases respectively, with 14 bases between them. The CDR3 has 16 residues. The germline V gene encodes CDR1 SNHLY and CDR2 FYNNEI. The CDR3 loop is CASSEARARVDSPLHF. For the CDR3, the DNA is TGTGCCAGCAGTGAAGCGAGAGCAAGAGTCGATTCACCCCTCCACTTT.

A few counts support this clone. The V call is TRBV7-8, the J call TRBJ1-2; D perhaps matches TRBD1 (5 bases). CDR1 and CDR2 (germline): SGHVS, FQNEAQ. V lost 5 bases and J lost 2, with 18 bases in between. The CDR3 runs to 16 residues. CDR3 loop: CASSPVLVGGNYGYTF. Written as DNA, the CDR3 is TGTGCCAGCAGCCCCGTATTAGTTGGGGGGAACTATGGCTACACCTTC.

The V gene is TRBV27, the J gene TRBJ2-7; possible D gene TRBD2, 5 bases. This CDR3 is built from 15 residues. The germline V gene encodes CDR1 MNHEY and CDR2 SMNVEV (reference sequence). V was shortened by 5 bases and J by 2 bases, with 16 bases between the two germline ends. CDR3: CASSQTGLGTYEQYF. The DNA of the CDR3 is TGTGCCAGCAGTCAAACCGGACTGGGGACCTACGAGCAGTACTTC.

This clone occurred a few times. V gene TRBV19 combines with J gene TRBJ1-5, with 7 nucleotides matching TRBD1. V was clipped by 4 bases and J by 2 bases; unmatched bases: 2. Per the germline V gene, CDR1 is LNHDA and CDR2 is SQIVND (reference sequence). There are 14 residues in the CDR3. CDR3 DNA: TGTGCCAGTAGTAGTACAGGGGGCAATCAGCCCCAGCATTTT. Its translation: CASSSTGGNQPQHF. Based on the CDR3 plus reference TRBV19 and TRBJ1-5, the full variable domain is DGGITQSPKYLFRKEGQNVTLSCEQNLNHDAMYWYRQDPGQGLRLIYYSQIVNDFQKGDIAEGYSVSREKKESFPLTVTSAQKNPTAFYLCASSSTGGNQPQHFGDGTRLSIL.

The CDR3 DNA reads as TGTGCCAGCAGCCCAAAGGGGGGACAGGGCTACGAGCAGTACTTC. This translates into CASSPKGGQGYEQYF. The chain uses TRBV7-3 and TRBJ2-7, with 9 nucleotides matching TRBD1. The CDR3 has 15 residues. V was clipped by 5 bases and J by 3 bases; unmatched bases: 8. Looked up from germline, CDR1 is SGHTA and CDR2 is FQGTGA.

The chain couples TRBV7-9 to TRBJ1-1; no firm D call. V was pared by 6 bases and J by 2 bases, with 7 bases between. The CDR3 consists of 12 residues. Per germline, CDR1 SEHNR and CDR2 FQNEAQ (reference sequence). In nucleotides, the CDR3 is TGTGCCAGCAGAGCCCGTAACACTGAAGCTTTCTTT. This translates into CASRARNTEAFF.

In this sample, this clone turned up a few times. The rearrangement joins TRBV6-1 to TRBJ1-5, with D uncertain. Between the trimmed V and J ends, which lost 1 base and 5 bases, there was a span of 15 bases. Germline lookup yields CDR1 MNHNS and CDR2 SASEGT. The length of the CDR3 is 16 residues. CDR3 sequence (DNA): TGTGCCAGCAGTGAAGGTAGAGGGTGGATCTATCAGCCCCAGCATTTT. Residues: CASSEGRGWIYQPQHF.

The chain employs TRBV5-1 and TRBJ2-7; the D gene is possibly TRBD1 (6 bases). This CDR3 comprises 14 residues. V lost 5 bases and J lost 3, with 15 bases in between. Germline V gene data show CDR1 as SGHRS and CDR2 as YFSETQ. CDR3 residues: CASRFQGSLYEQYF. CDR3 nucleotides: TGCGCCAGCAGATTTCAGGGGTCCCTCTACGAGCAGTACTTC. Looking up the rest from reference TRBV5-1 and TRBJ2-7 gives the full variable domain: KAGVTQTPRYLIKTRGQQVTLSCSPISGHRSVSWYQQTPGQGLQFLFEYFSETQRNKGNFPGRFSGRQFSNSRSEMNVSTLELGDSALYLCASRFQGSLYEQYFGPGTRLTVT.

The chain links TRBV19 to TRBJ2-3, with 7 bases matching TRBD2. The germline V gene encodes CDR1 LNHDA and CDR2 SQIVND (reference sequence). This CDR3 is 15 amino acids long. Germline trimming cut 5 bases from V and 6 bases from J; bases unmatched to any gene: 11. Here the CDR3 DNA reads TGTGCCAGTAGTCCCGGACTAGTCCGGGCTGATACGCAGTATTTT. This encodes CASSPGLVRADTQYF.

A remark on this clone: The junction does not match germline at one end; this may be a read error. The chain couples TRBV30 to TRBJ2-7; 7 nucleotides line up with TRBD2. The CDR3 has 11 amino acids. From germline, CDR1 is GTSNPN and CDR2 SVGIG (reference sequence). The CDR3 nucleotides read TGTGCCTGGAGTGTAAGCGGGGAGCGGTACTTC. Translated: CAWSVSGERYF.

The genes are TRBV27 and TRBJ1-1, with 10 bases matching TRBD1. The length of the CDR3 is 14 residues. The germline gives CDR1 MNHEY, CDR2 SMNVEV (reference sequence). V shed 6 bases and J 4 bases; nucleotides not matched to a gene: 5. The CDR3 nucleotides read TGTGCCAGCAGAGCTGGGACAGGGGCCACTGAAGCTTTCTTT. Translation gives CASRAGTGATEAFF.

The chain is built from TRBV9 and TRBJ2-2, with TRBD1 matching 9 bases. CDR1 and CDR2 from the germline V gene are SGDLS and YYNGEE. This CDR3 contains 18 residues. Trimming removed 3 bases from V and 3 bases from J; junction bases left unmatched: 12. CDR3 bases: TGTGCCAGCAGCGCCGAAGGGAAAGGGACAGGGTACACCGGGGAGCTGTTTTTT. This translates into CASSAEGKGTGYTGELFF.

The V call is TRBV20-1, the J call TRBJ1-1, with 7 bases lining up with TRBD1. In germline, CDR1 is DFQATT, CDR2 SNEGSKA (reference sequence). The CDR3 is 15 amino acids. Trimming at V came to 3 bases and at J to 1 base, leaving 8 bases not matched to a gene. DNA of the CDR3: TGCAGTGCTAGTGAAACAGGGGTCTGGAACACTGAAGCTTTCTTT. This codes for CSASETGVWNTEAFF.

V is TRBV7-2 and J is TRBJ2-1; 7 bases map to TRBD2. CDR3 length equals 17 residues. After removal of 5 bases from V and 4 bases from J, the junction contained 14 bases not matched to a gene. From germline, CDR1 is SGHTA and CDR2 FQGNSA. Written as DNA, the CDR3 is TGTGCCAGCAGCCAGGAGGGAGGGCTCCGCCTTTACAATGAGCAGTTCTTC. It encodes CASSQEGGLRLYNEQFF.

This clone has only a few counts. The chain links TRBV7-8 to TRBJ1-6; D not resolved. Trimming took off 1 base at V and 6 bases at J, with 10 bases between the two ends. Germline V CDR1 and CDR2: SGHVS, FQNEAQ. This CDR3 is 15 amino acids long. The CDR3 DNA reads TGTGCCAGCAGCTTAGGGTCGGGGATTAATTCACCCCTCCACTTT. This encodes CASSLGSGINSPLHF.

The chain carries TRBV27 and TRBJ2-5; D gene unclear. V lost 3 bases and J 5 bases, leaving 13 bases between the germline ends. The CDR3 runs to 14 residues. CDR1 and CDR2 from the germline V gene are MNHEY and SMNVEV (reference sequence). Here the CDR3 reads CASSLSRPRETQYF. The CDR3 DNA sequence: TGTGCCAGCAGTTTGAGTAGGCCGAGGGAGACCCAGTACTTC.

The chain combines TRBV9 with TRBJ1-3; D gene uncertain. Germline-derived CDR1 and CDR2 are SGDLS and YYNGEE. Trimming cost V 3 bases and J 0 bases, with 13 bases left between them. The CDR3 covers 16 residues. CDR3 DNA: TGTGCCAGCAGCGCAGGACTGACAAGCTCTGGAAACACCATATATTTT. Protein: CASSAGLTSSGNTIYF.

This sequence joins TRBV7-6 and TRBJ2-7, with TRBD2 matching 8 bases. This CDR3 has 15 amino acids. Germline V gene sequence: CDR1 SGHVS, CDR2 FNYEAQ. The junction had 5 bases not matched to a gene; V was cut back by 2 bases and J by 2 bases. The DNA of the CDR3 is TGTGCCAGCAGCTTAACCGCGGGACTAGCCTACGAGCAGTACTTC. Translating it yields CASSLTAGLAYEQYF.

The chain recombines TRBV5-8 with TRBJ1-2, with 9 positions matching TRBD1. The CDR3 is 16 residues long. Germline V lookup: CDR1 SGHTS, CDR2 YDEGEE. The J segment lost 2 bases and the V segment lost 6 bases, leaving 11 bases of the junction unmatched. The CDR3 nucleotides read TGTGCCAGCATCCCCGGGGCGGACAGGGGAAACTATGGCTACACCTTC. The encoded protein is CASIPGADRGNYGYTF.

The chain is built from TRBV2 and TRBJ2-2; TRBD1 matches 10 bases. Germline V CDR1 and CDR2: SNHLY, FYNNEI. The CDR3 consists of 18 residues. V shed 4 bases and J 1 base; nucleotides not matched to a gene: 9. CDR3 loop: CASSGRDRGKMNTGELFF. DNA for the CDR3: TGTGCCAGCAGTGGCCGGGACAGGGGAAAAATGAACACCGGGGAGCTGTTTTTT.